This T cell receptor (beta chain) comes out of a study of CD8+ T cells in alopecia areata. Notes on this clone: What it binds is not known.

CDR1 and CDR2 from the germline V gene are LGHNA and YSLEER. Trimming left V 3 bases short and J 4 bases short, with 15 bases between. CDR3 length: 15 amino acids. The sequencing template was cDNA reverse transcribed from extracted RNA. Generated by immunoSEQ multiplex PCR, the TCRdb table keeps only in-frame clones and is missing some. The sample lists under 20,000 clones, about 70% seen once, with over 6% in the top ten. Study-level results: Greater clonality was observed in lesional scalp samples, especially alopecia totalis/universalis, versus normal scalp.

Alopecia areata patients provided lesional scalp punch biopsies and peripheral blood. The clonotype was recovered from a human donor with alopecia areata. The sequenced sample was skin, obtained at week 0. The V gene is TRBV4-3, the J gene TRBJ2-5, with D possibly called TRBD1 or TRBD2 (5 bases each). The chain's CDR3 is CASSHGTAGGETQYF. The CDR3 DNA follows: TGCGCCAGCAGCCACGGGACCGCGGGCGGAGAGACCCAGTACTTC.